The source of this T cell receptor (beta chain) is a study of persistence of HIV-infected CD4 T cells. Across the whole study: Donors had been on suppressive ART for a median of roughly eight years. Up to roughly 200 mL blood was drawn at multiple time points; a couple of donors had single-time leukapheresis.

The libraries were made with immunoSEQ version 4 in survey mode. Sequencing was performed with immunoSEQ multiplex PCR; in TCRdb, only in-frame clones are kept and a portion is missing. The sample records tens of thousands of clones, about four fifths being singletons. On this clone: Its matching antigen is unknown.

Lysates of CMV-infected fibroblasts at around 9.8 ug/mL stimulated these cells. Memory cells lacking CD40L and CD69 with high CD45RO were sorted. Study results and caveats: Compared with CD3/CD28-stimulated cells, CMV- and Gag-responding cells showed lower TCRbeta richness.

This specimen consisted of CD4+ T cells sorted from PBMCs after roughly 19-hour stimulation, obtained from a patient who received antiretroviral therapy. This TCR derives from an adult woman with HIV who was CMV-seropositive.

DNA of the CDR3: TGTGCCAGCAGCCCCGGGCCGGGACAGAACCATGGAAACACCATATATTTT. This sequence encodes CASSPGPGQNHGNTIYF. The chain couples TRBV7-2 to TRBJ1-3; 7 bases align to TRBD1. CDR3 length: 17 amino acids. V was pared by 5 bases and J by 3 bases, with 13 bases of the junction left unmatched. Germline-derived CDR1 and CDR2 are SGHTA and FQGNSA.